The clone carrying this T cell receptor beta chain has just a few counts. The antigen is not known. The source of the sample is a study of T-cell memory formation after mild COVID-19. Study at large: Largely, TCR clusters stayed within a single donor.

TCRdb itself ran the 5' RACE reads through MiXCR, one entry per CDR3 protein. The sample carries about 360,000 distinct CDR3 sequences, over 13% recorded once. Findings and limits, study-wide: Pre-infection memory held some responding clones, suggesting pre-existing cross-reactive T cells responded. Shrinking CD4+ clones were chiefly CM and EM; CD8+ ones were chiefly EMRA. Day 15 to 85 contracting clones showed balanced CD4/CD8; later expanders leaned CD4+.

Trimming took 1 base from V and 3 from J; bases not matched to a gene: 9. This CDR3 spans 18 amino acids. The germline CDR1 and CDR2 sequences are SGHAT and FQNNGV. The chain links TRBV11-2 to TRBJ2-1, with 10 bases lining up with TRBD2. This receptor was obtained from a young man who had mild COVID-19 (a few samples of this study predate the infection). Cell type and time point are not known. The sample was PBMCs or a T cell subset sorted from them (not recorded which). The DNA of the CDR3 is TGTGCCAGCAGCTTAGTGGGGCTAGCGGGGGACTTCTACAATGAGCAGTTCTTC. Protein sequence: CASSLVGLAGDFYNEQFF.